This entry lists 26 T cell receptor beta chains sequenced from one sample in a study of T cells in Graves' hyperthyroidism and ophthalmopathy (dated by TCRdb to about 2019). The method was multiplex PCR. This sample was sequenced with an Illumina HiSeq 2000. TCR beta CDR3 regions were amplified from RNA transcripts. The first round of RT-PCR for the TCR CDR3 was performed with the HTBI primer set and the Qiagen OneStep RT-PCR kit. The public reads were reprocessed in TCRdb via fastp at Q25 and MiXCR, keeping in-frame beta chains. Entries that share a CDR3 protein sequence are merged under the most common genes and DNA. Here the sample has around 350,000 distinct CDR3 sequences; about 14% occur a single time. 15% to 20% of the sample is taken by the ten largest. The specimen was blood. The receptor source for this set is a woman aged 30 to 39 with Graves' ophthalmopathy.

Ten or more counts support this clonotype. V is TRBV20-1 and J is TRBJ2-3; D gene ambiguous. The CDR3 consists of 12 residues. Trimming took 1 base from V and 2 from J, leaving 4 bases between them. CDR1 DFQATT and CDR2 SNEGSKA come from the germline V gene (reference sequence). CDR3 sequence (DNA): TGCAGTGCTAGAGGACACACAGATACGCAGTATTTT. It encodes CSARGHTDTQYF.

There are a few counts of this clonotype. The CDR3 DNA reads TGCGCCAGCAGTTTTGGCAGGGGGCATGAAAACGAAAAACTGTTTTTT. The encoded protein is CASSFGRGHENEKLFF. The chain has TRBV5-1 and TRBJ1-4; TRBD1 matches 8 bases. Trimming removed 5 bases from V and 8 bases from J; junction bases left unmatched: 14. The CDR3 loop spans 16 amino acids. In germline, CDR1 is SGHRS, CDR2 YFSETQ.

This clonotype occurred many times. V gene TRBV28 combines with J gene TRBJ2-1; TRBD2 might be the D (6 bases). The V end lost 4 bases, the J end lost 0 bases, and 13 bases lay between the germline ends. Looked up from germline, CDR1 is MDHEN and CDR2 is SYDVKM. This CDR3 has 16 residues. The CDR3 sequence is CASSSPAGSSYNEQFF. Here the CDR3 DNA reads TGTGCCAGCAGTTCCCCGGCGGGGAGCTCCTACAATGAGCAGTTCTTC.

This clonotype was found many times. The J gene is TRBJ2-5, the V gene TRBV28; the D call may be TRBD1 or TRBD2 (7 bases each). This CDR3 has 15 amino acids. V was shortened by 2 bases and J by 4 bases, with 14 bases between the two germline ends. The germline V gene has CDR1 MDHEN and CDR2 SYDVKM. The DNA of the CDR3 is TGTGCCAGCAGTTTAGCGCAGGGGGGGATAGAGACCCAGTACTTC. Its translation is CASSLAQGGIETQYF.

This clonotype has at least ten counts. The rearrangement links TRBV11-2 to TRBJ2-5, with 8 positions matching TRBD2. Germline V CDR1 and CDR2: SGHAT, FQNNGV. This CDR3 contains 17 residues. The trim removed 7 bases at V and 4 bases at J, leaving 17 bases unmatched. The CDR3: CASNSRGGRGASETQYF. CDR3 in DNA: TGTGCCAGCAACTCCCGAGGAGGGCGGGGGGCCTCAGAGACCCAGTACTTC.

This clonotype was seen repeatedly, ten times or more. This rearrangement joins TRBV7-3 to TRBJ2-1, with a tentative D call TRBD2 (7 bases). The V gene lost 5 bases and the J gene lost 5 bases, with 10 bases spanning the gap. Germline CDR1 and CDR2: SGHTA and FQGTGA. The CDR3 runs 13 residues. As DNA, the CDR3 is TGTGCCAGCAGCCCGGGGGGCAACAATGAGCAGTTCTTC. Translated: CASSPGGNNEQFF.

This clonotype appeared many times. CDR3 amino acids: CVRGGSYNEQFF. As DNA, the CDR3 is TGCGTACGGGGAGGCTCCTACAATGAGCAGTTCTTC. This chain joins TRBV20-1 and TRBJ2-1, with D perhaps TRBD2 (6 bases). The CDR3 is 12 residues long. Germline V gene data show CDR1 as DFQATT and CDR2 as SNEGSKA (reference sequence).

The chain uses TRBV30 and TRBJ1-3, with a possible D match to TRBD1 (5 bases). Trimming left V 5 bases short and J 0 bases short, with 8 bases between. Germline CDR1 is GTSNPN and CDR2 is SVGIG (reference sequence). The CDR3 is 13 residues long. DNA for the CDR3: TGTGCCTGGGGGAGGGGCTCTGGAAACACCATATATTTT. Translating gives CAWGRGSGNTIYF.

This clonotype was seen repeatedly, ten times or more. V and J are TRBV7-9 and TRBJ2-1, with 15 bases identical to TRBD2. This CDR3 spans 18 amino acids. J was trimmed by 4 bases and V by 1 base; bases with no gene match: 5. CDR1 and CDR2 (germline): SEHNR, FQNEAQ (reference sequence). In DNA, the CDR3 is TGTGCCAGCAGCTTAGTCCGGACTAGCGGGGGGGAATACAATGAGCAGTTCTTC. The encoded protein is CASSLVRTSGGEYNEQFF.

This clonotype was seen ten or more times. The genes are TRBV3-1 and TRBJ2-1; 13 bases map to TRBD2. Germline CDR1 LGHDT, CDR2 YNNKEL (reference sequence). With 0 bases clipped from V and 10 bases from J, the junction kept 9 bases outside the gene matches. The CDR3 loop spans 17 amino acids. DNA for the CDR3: TGTGCCAGCAGCCAAGATCGAAGGACTAGCGGGGGAAAGGAGCAGTTCTTC. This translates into CASSQDRRTSGGKEQFF.

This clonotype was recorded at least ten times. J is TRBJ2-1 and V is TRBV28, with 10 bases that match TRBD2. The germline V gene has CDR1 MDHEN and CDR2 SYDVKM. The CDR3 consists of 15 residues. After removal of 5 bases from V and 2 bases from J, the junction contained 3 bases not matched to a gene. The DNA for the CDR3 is TGTGCCAGCAGTACACTAGCGGGGACCTACAATGAGCAGTTCTTC. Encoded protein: CASSTLAGTYNEQFF.

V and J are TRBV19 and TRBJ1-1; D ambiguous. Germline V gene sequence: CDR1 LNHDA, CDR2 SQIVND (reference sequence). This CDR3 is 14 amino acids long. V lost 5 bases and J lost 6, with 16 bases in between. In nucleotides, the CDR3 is TGTGCCAGTAGTGAAATCGGCAGGAAGGCTGAAGCTTTCTTT. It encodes CASSEIGRKAEAFF.

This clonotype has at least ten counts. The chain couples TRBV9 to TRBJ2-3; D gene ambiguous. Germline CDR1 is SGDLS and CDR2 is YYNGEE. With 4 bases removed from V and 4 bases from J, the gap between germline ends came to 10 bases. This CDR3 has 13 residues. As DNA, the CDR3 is TGTGCCAGCAGCACCCAAAGCCCAGATACGCAGTATTTT. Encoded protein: CASSTQSPDTQYF. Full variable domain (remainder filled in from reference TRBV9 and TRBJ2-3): DSGVTQTPKHLITATGQRVTLRCSPRSGDLSVYWYQQSLDQGLQFLIQYYNGEERAKGNILERFSAQQFPDLHSELNLSSLELGDSALYFCASSTQSPDTQYFGPGTRLTVL.

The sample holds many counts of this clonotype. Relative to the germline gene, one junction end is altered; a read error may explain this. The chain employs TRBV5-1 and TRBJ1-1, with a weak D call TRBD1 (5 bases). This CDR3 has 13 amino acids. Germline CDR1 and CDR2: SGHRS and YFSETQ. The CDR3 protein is CASSFTGGTEAFF. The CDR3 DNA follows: TGTGCCAGCAGCTTTACGGGGGGCACTGAAGCTTTCTTT.

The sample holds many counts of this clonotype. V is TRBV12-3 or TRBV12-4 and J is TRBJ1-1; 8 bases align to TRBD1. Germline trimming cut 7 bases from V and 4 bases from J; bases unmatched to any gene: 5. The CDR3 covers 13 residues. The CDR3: CASTSGGGTEAFF. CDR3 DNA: TGTGCCAGCACCTCAGGGGGCGGCACTGAAGCTTTCTTT.

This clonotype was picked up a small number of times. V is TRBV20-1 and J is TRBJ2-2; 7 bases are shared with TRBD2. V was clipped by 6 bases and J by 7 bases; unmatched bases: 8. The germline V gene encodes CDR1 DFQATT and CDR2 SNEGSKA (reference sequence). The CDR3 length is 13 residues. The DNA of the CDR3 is TGCAGTGCCCGACCGGCTAGCGGCGGGGAGCTGTTTTTT. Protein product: CSARPASGGELFF.

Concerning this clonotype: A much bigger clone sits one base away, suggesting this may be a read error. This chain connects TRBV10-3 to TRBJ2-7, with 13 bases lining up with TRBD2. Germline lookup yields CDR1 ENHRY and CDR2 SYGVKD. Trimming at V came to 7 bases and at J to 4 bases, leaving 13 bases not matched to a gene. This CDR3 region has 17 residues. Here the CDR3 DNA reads TGTGCCATCATGGGCCATCCACTAGCGGGGGGGGTGTACGAGCAGTACTTC. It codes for CAIMGHPLAGGVYEQYF.

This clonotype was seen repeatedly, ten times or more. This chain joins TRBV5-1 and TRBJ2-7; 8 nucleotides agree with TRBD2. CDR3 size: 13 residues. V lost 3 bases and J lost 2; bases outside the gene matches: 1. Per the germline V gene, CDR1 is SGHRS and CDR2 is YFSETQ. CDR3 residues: CASSSGLAYEQYF. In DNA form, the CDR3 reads TGCGCCAGCAGCTCGGGACTAGCCTACGAGCAGTACTTC.

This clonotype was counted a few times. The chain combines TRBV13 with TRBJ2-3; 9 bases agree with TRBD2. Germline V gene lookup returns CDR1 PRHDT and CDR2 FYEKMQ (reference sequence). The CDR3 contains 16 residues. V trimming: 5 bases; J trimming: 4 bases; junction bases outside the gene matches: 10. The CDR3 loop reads CASSQVAGGPSDTQYF. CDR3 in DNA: TGTGCCAGCAGCCAAGTTGCGGGGGGGCCGTCAGATACGCAGTATTTT.

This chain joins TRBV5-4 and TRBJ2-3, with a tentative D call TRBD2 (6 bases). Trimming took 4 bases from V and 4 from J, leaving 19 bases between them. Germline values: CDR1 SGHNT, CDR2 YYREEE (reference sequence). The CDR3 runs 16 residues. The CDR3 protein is CASSMVRRGGADTQYF. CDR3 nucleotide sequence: TGTGCCAGCAGCATGGTTCGGCGGGGTGGGGCAGATACGCAGTATTTT.

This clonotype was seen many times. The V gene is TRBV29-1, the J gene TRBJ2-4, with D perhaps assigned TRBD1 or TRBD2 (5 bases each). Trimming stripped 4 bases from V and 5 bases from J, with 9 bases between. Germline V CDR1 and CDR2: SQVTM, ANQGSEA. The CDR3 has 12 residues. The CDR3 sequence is CSVGGAENIQYF. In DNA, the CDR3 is TGCAGCGTTGGAGGGGCCGAAAACATTCAGTACTTC.

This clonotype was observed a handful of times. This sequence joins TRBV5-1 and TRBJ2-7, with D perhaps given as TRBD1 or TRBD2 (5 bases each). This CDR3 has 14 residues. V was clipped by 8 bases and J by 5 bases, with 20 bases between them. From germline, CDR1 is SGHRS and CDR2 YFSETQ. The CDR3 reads CASYDSPSGHEQYF. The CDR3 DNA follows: TGCGCCAGTTACGATTCTCCCTCGGGGCACGAGCAGTACTTC.

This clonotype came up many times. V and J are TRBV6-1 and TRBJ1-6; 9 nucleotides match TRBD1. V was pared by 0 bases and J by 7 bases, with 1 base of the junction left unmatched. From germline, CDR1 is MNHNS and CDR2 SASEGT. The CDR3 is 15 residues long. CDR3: CASSEAGTGNSPLHF. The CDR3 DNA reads TGTGCCAGCAGTGAAGCCGGGACAGGGAATTCACCCCTCCACTTT.

The CDR3 DNA reads as TGCAGCGTTTACACTGATAGCAATCAGCCCCAGCATTTT. Residues: CSVYTDSNQPQHF. The J gene is TRBJ1-5, the V gene TRBV29-1, with D uncertain. Germline CDR1 SQVTM, CDR2 ANQGSEA. This CDR3 region has 13 residues. The V gene lost 5 bases and the J gene lost 0 bases, with 8 bases spanning the gap. The full variable domain, with the rest looked up from reference TRBV29-1 and TRBJ1-5, is SAVISQKPSRDICQRGTSLTIQCQVDSQVTMMFWYRQQPGQSLTLIATANQGSEATYESGFVIDKFPISRPNLTFSTLTVSNMSPEDSSIYLCSVYTDSNQPQHFGDGTRLSIL.

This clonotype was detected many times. The CDR3 protein is CASNPDGVQVPDTQYF. CDR3 DNA: TGTGCCAGTAACCCGGATGGGGTGCAGGTCCCAGATACGCAGTATTTT. The chain combines TRBV19 with TRBJ2-3; no reliable D call. Germline V gene sequence: CDR1 LNHDA, CDR2 SQIVND (reference sequence). The CDR3 sequence is 16 residues long. Trimming removed 7 bases at V and 4 bases at J, with 21 bases between.

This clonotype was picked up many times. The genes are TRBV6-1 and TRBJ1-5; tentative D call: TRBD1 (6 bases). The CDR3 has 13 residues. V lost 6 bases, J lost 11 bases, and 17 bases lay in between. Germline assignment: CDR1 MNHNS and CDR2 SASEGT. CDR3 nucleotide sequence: TGTGCCAGCAGCCCAATTTTACAGGGATCCCAGCATTTT. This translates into CASSPILQGSQHF.